The clone carrying this T cell receptor beta chain was observed a few times. TCRdb's table, derived via immunoSEQ multiplex PCR, lists solely in-frame clones and lacks some. The table shows about 1 million clones, with about three quarters occurring only once. The data belong to a study of shared clonotypes between healthy human individuals. The germline V gene has CDR1 MDHEN and CDR2 SYDVKM. The length of the CDR3 is 15 residues. Trimming took off 5 bases at V and 3 bases at J, with 17 bases between the two ends. The sample consisted of memory CD4+ T cells sorted from blood. As to subset: CD45RA-negative fraction. The J gene is TRBJ2-7, the V gene TRBV28; perhaps D is TRBD1 or TRBD2 (6 bases each). The TCR originated in a man aged 18-30 years in good health. Written as DNA, the CDR3 is TGTGCCAGCAGTACCCATACAGGGAGGCTCTACGAGCAGTACTTC. This translates into CASSTHTGRLYEQYF.